The 32 T cell receptor beta chains below all came from one sample that was sequenced in a study of brain T cells in children with intractable seizures (dated by TCRdb to the early 2020s). The sample's time point label, in plain terms: resected brain tissue, or blood drawn just prior to surgery. Receptor libraries were prepared by the immunoSEQ multiplex PCR assay. What TCRdb holds here is the immuneACCESS table cut down to in-frame rearrangements. Part of the clones is not present; checked against another copy, under half of the missing clones reflect an unresolved V gene, and the others are unexplained. The sample records fewer than 50,000 clones, over 75% of which are singletons. 6.3% of the sample is in the top ten clones. Sequencing was performed on peripheral blood, taken at surgery. The receptors were sampled from a girl aged 2 to 9 with tuberous sclerosis and intractable seizures.

CDR3 residues: CASSGKAADQGDYNSPLHF. In DNA, the CDR3 is TGTGCCAGCAGCGGCAAAGCGGCGGACCAGGGTGACTATAATTCACCCCTCCACTTT. The genes are TRBV9 and TRBJ1-6; D perhaps matches TRBD1 (5 bases). CDR1 is SGDLS, CDR2 YYNGEE, per germline. V was shortened by 3 bases and J by 3 bases, with 22 bases between the two germline ends. This CDR3 region has 19 residues.

The chain links TRBV5-4 to TRBJ1-6; 9 positions agree with TRBD1. CDR1 and CDR2 (germline): SGHNT, YYREEE (reference sequence). The CDR3 has 14 amino acids. J lost 11 bases, V lost 0 bases, and 3 bases had no gene match. The CDR3 reads CASSLGQGVTPLHF. The DNA for the CDR3 is TGTGCCAGCAGCTTGGGACAGGGGGTGACACCCCTCCACTTT. The full variable domain, its missing parts supplied by reference TRBV5-4 and TRBJ1-6, is ETGVTQSPTHLIKTRGQQVTLRCSSQSGHNTVSWYQQALGQGPQFIFQYYREEENGRGNFPPRFSGLQFPNYSSELNVNALELDDSALYLCASSLGQGVTPLHFGNGTRLTVT.

The genes are TRBV24-1 and TRBJ2-2, with 12 bases lining up with TRBD1. CDR3 length: 16 residues. The V gene's germline CDR1 is KGHDR and CDR2 SFDVKD. V gave up 4 bases and J gave up 7 bases; unmatched junction bases: 6. This CDR3 reads CATSDGDRGRGGELFF. The CDR3 nucleotides are TGTGCCACCAGTGACGGGGACAGGGGGCGCGGCGGGGAGCTGTTTTTT.

The chain joins TRBV29-1 to TRBJ1-1; 9 bases fit TRBD1. J lost 3 bases, V lost 0 bases, and 5 bases had no gene match. Per germline, CDR1 SQVTM and CDR2 ANQGSEA. The CDR3 runs to 15 residues. The CDR3 DNA sequence: TGCAGCGTTGAAGACAGGGACAGGGATTACACTGAAGCTTTCTTT. Its protein product is CSVEDRDRDYTEAFF.

V is TRBV10-3 and J is TRBJ2-7; 7 nucleotides agree with TRBD1. J was trimmed by 4 bases and V by 6 bases; bases with no gene match: 9. Germline CDR1 is ENHRY and CDR2 is SYGVKD. The CDR3 consists of 14 residues. The DNA for the CDR3 is TGTGCCATCAGGCCGGGACAGAGGGGGTACGAGCAGTACTTC. Translating it yields CAIRPGQRGYEQYF.

The CDR3 is CASSLSPTSGNTIYF. DNA for the CDR3: TGTGCCAGCAGCTTGAGTCCGACCTCTGGAAACACCATATATTTT. This chain joins TRBV5-8 and TRBJ1-3; D not certain. From germline, CDR1 is SGHTS and CDR2 YDEGEE. Between the trimmed V and J ends, which lost 1 base and 0 bases, there was a span of 8 bases. The CDR3 contains 15 residues.

The CDR3 DNA follows: TGTGCCAGCAGTCTTCAGGGGTCCCCTGAAGCTTTCTTT. It yields the protein CASSLQGSPEAFF. This sequence joins TRBV12-3 or TRBV12-4 and TRBJ1-1; tentatively, D is TRBD1 (6 bases). The CDR3 runs to 13 residues. The V end lost 5 bases, the J end lost 6 bases, and 13 bases lay between the germline ends.

The V gene is TRBV5-1, the J gene TRBJ1-1; 7 positions match TRBD1. The CDR3 is 15 residues long. Looked up from germline, CDR1 is SGHRS and CDR2 is YFSETQ. With V trimmed by 2 bases and J by 6 bases, 10 bases remained unmatched. CDR3 DNA sequence: TGCGCCAGCAGCTTAAGTCAGGGGGTTAAGGCTGAAGCTTTCTTT. It yields the protein CASSLSQGVKAEAFF.

The rearrangement joins TRBV4-1 to TRBJ2-5; no clear D gene. From germline, CDR1 is MGHRA and CDR2 YSYEKL. CDR3 size: 15 residues. Trimming took off 1 base at V and 4 bases at J, with 13 bases between the two ends. The CDR3 region has the DNA TGCGCCAGCAGCCAAGTTGTACAGCCGAGAGAGACCCAGTACTTC. It is translated as CASSQVVQPRETQYF.

The CDR3 protein is CSVGGSSSNQPQHF. CDR3 coding DNA: TGCAGCGTTGGAGGATCTTCCAGCAATCAGCCCCAGCATTTT. The chain carries TRBV29-1 and TRBJ1-5; D gene ambiguous. The germline CDR1 and CDR2 sequences are SQVTM and ANQGSEA. Between the trimmed V and J ends, which lost 4 bases and 1 base, there was a span of 11 bases. The CDR3 sequence is 14 residues long. Filled out from reference TRBV29-1 and TRBJ1-5, the complete variable domain reads SAVISQKPSRDICQRGTSLTIQCQVDSQVTMMFWYRQQPGQSLTLIATANQGSEATYESGFVIDKFPISRPNLTFSTLTVSNMSPEDSSIYLCSVGGSSSNQPQHFGDGTRLSIL.

This sequence joins TRBV27 and TRBJ1-4; maybe TRBD1 (6 bases). The germline CDR1 and CDR2 sequences are MNHEY and SMNVEV (reference sequence). Trimming took 5 bases from V and 3 from J, leaving 13 bases between them. The CDR3 is 15 amino acids. The DNA for the CDR3 is TGTGCCAGCAGTGGCCAGGGGTTGGCTAATGAAAAACTGTTTTTT. Translating gives CASSGQGLANEKLFF.

The V gene is TRBV6-1, the J gene TRBJ2-2; D not certain. The V and J ends lost 6 bases and 5 bases respectively, with 4 bases between them. Germline lookup yields CDR1 MNHNS and CDR2 SASEGT. The CDR3 sequence is 11 residues long. The CDR3 DNA reads TGTGCCAGCAGCCGTACCGGGGAGCTGTTTTTT. Translating gives CASSRTGELFF.

Only one count was recorded for this clone. The J gene is TRBJ1-1, the V gene TRBV6-6; D not certain. The V end was cut by 0 bases, the J end by 6 bases, with 5 bases between. CDR1 is MNHNY, CDR2 SVGAGI, per germline (reference sequence). The CDR3 has 12 residues. CDR3 DNA: TGTGCCAGCAGTTACTCGAAGGCTGAAGCTTTCTTT. This translates into CASSYSKAEAFF.

V usage is TRBV3-1 (or the pseudogene TRBV3-2) and J usage is TRBJ2-3; possible D gene TRBD1, 6 bases. Germline CDR1 reads LGHDT; CDR2 reads YNNKEL (reference sequence). V was clipped by 8 bases and J by 2 bases, with 14 bases between them. The CDR3 sequence is 14 residues long. Here the CDR3 reads CASGRQDFTDTQYF. DNA for the CDR3: TGTGCCAGCGGACGACAGGACTTCACAGATACGCAGTATTTT.

V usage is TRBV5-1 and J usage is TRBJ1-1, with TRBD1 matching 8 bases. The CDR3 is 19 residues long. The trim removed 0 bases at V and 1 base at J, leaving 14 bases unmatched. The germline V gene encodes CDR1 SGHRS and CDR2 YFSETQ. The CDR3: CASSLARVKDRVTNTEAFF. CDR3 nucleotide sequence: TGCGCCAGCAGCTTGGCCCGAGTTAAGGACAGGGTGACGAACACTGAAGCTTTCTTT. Based on the CDR3 plus reference TRBV5-1 and TRBJ1-1, the full variable domain is KAGVTQTPRYLIKTRGQQVTLSCSPISGHRSVSWYQQTPGQGLQFLFEYFSETQRNKGNFPGRFSGRQFSNSRSEMNVSTLELGDSALYLCASSLARVKDRVTNTEAFFGQGTRLTVV.

The chain uses TRBV2 and TRBJ1-4; the D gene is possibly TRBD1 (6 bases). This CDR3 comprises 16 residues. Germline values: CDR1 SNHLY, CDR2 FYNNEI. V shed 2 bases and J shed 0 bases, with 10 bases lying between them. CDR3 coding DNA: TGTGCCAGCAGTGAAAGGACAGTGGCAACTAATGAAAAACTGTTTTTT. Amino acid sequence: CASSERTVATNEKLFF.

The V and J genes are TRBV11-2 and TRBJ2-6; D ambiguous. The V gene lost 2 bases and the J gene lost 4 bases, with 9 bases spanning the gap. Germline-derived CDR1 and CDR2 are SGHAT and FQNNGV. This CDR3 comprises 15 residues. CDR3 protein: CASSLFLGGANVLTF. The DNA of the CDR3 is TGTGCCAGCAGCTTATTCCTTGGCGGGGCCAACGTCCTGACTTTC.

The CDR3 region has the DNA TGTGCCAGCAGTGATAGTTTCGCTAGTGGCGGCTACACCTTC. Amino acid sequence: CASSDSFASGGYTF. This chain connects TRBV6-4 to TRBJ1-2; D remains unclear. The length of the CDR3 is 14 residues. V lost 3 bases, J lost 8 bases, and 16 bases lay in between. Per germline, CDR1 MRHNA and CDR2 SNTAGT.

This chain joins TRBV7-9 and TRBJ2-3; no firm D call. V gave up 6 bases and J gave up 4 bases, with 11 bases separating them. The V gene's germline CDR1 is SEHNR and CDR2 FQNEAQ (reference sequence). The length of the CDR3 is 13 residues. As DNA, the CDR3 is TGTGCCAGCAGATCACCGTGGCCAGATACGCAGTATTTT. This gives the protein CASRSPWPDTQYF.

This chain uses TRBV19 with TRBJ1-3; unclear D gene. Germline CDR1 reads LNHDA; CDR2 reads SQIVND (reference sequence). Trimming left V 3 bases short and J 2 bases short, with 5 bases between. This CDR3 comprises 13 residues. This CDR3 reads CASSIATGNTIYF. DNA for the CDR3: TGTGCCAGTAGTATTGCGACTGGAAACACCATATATTTT.

Notes on this clone: Germline and junction disagree at one end, which may indicate a read error. The rearrangement joins TRBV5-4 to TRBJ2-3; 8 nucleotides line up with TRBD1. The germline V gene encodes CDR1 SGHNT and CDR2 YYREEE (reference sequence). The CDR3 length is 16 residues. This CDR3 reads CASSLDRARVGDTQYF. CDR3 nucleotide sequence: TGTGCCAGCAGTTTGGACAGGGCACGTGTGGGAGATACGCAGTATTTT.

The gene calls are TRBV11-2 and TRBJ2-1, with 8 bases identical to TRBD2. The CDR3 runs 13 residues. Germline V gene lookup returns CDR1 SGHAT and CDR2 FQNNGV. Losses at the gene ends were 2 bases for V and 8 bases for J; bases not matched to a gene: 2. CDR3 in amino acids: CASSLLAGHEQFF. Written as DNA, the CDR3 is TGTGCCAGCAGCTTACTAGCGGGTCATGAGCAGTTCTTC. Filled out from reference TRBV11-2 and TRBJ2-1, the complete variable domain reads EAGVAQSPRYKIIEKRQSVAFWCNPISGHATLYWYQQILGQGPKLLIQFQNNGVVDDSQLPKDRFSAERLKGVDSTLKIQPAKLEDSAVYLCASSLLAGHEQFFGPGTRLTVL.

The chain joins TRBV15 to TRBJ1-5; D is unresolved. This CDR3 region has 12 residues. Per the germline V gene, CDR1 is LNHNV and CDR2 is YYDKDF (reference sequence). Trimming shortened V by 5 bases and J by 5 bases, and 7 bases separated the two germline ends. The CDR3 reads CATSGWDQPQHF. The CDR3 DNA sequence: TGTGCCACCAGCGGATGGGATCAGCCCCAGCATTTT.

This chain uses TRBV24-1 with TRBJ2-3; D possibly corresponds to TRBD2 (6 bases). V was trimmed by 4 bases and J by 0 bases, leaving 13 bases between them. The CDR3 has 16 amino acids. Germline CDR1 is KGHDR and CDR2 is SFDVKD. The CDR3 protein is CATSEVRGTSTDTQYF. The CDR3 DNA reads as TGTGCCACCAGTGAAGTCCGGGGGACCAGCACAGATACGCAGTATTTT.

The CDR3: CASSDPGQGVEKLFF. CDR3 in DNA: TGCGCCAGCTCGGACCCGGGACAGGGCGTTGAAAAACTGTTTTTT. The chain carries TRBV5-1 and TRBJ1-4; 9 nucleotides line up with TRBD1. J gave up 7 bases and V 7 bases, and 11 bases lay outside the gene matches. The V gene's germline CDR1 is SGHRS and CDR2 YFSETQ. This CDR3 is 15 amino acids long.

The V call is TRBV5-1, the J call TRBJ1-6; 7 bases are shared with TRBD1. Germline CDR1 and CDR2: SGHRS and YFSETQ. The CDR3 covers 17 residues. V dropped 4 bases and J dropped 10; count of bases not matched to a gene: 17. The CDR3 nucleotides read TGCGCCAGCAGCCTAACTACTCAGGGGGAAGCCTCATCACCCCTCCACTTT. It is translated as CASSLTTQGEASSPLHF.

The chain carries TRBV24-1 and TRBJ2-2, with 8 bases identical to TRBD1. The CDR3 runs to 16 residues. V lost 4 bases, J lost 0 bases, and 3 bases stayed unmatched. Germline V gene lookup returns CDR1 KGHDR and CDR2 SFDVKD. The chain's CDR3 is CATSDSDRANTGELFF. DNA for the CDR3: TGTGCCACCAGTGACTCGGACAGGGCGAACACCGGGGAGCTGTTTTTT.

This clone showed up just once. This chain joins TRBV6-5 and TRBJ1-1; D is undetermined. The CDR3 length is 14 residues. CDR1 is MNHEY and CDR2 is SVGAGI in the germline V gene. V shed 0 bases and J shed 4 bases, with 9 bases lying between them. This CDR3 reads CASSYSGWGTEAFF. The CDR3 DNA reads TGTGCCAGCAGTTACTCAGGGTGGGGCACTGAAGCTTTCTTT.

The chain links TRBV19 to TRBJ1-1; TRBD1 matches 8 bases. This CDR3 contains 17 residues. In germline, CDR1 is LNHDA, CDR2 SQIVND (reference sequence). The junction had 8 bases not matched to a gene; V was cut back by 1 base and J by 1 base. CDR3 sequence: CASSIAARGLTNTEAFF. DNA for the CDR3: TGTGCCAGTAGTATAGCTGCCAGGGGGCTTACGAACACTGAAGCTTTCTTT.

This clone was seen a single time. This chain uses TRBV5-1 with TRBJ2-3; no clear D. V was shortened by 2 bases and J by 4 bases, with 8 bases between the two germline ends. In germline, CDR1 is SGHRS, CDR2 YFSETQ. The CDR3 has 13 residues. The CDR3 DNA reads as TGCGCCAGCAGCTTAAGGGTTGCAGATACGCAGTATTTT. It encodes CASSLRVADTQYF.

This rearrangement joins TRBV21-1 to TRBJ2-7; TRBD2, the table's D call, lacks a check against the DNA. TRBV21-1 is assigned pseudogene status. CDR3 length: 17 amino acids. The CDR3 bases are TGTGCCAGCAGCATCCGTTCTAGCGGGGGGGCGACGGACGAGCAGTACGTC. It translates to CASSIRSSGGATDEQYV.

The table lists this clone with a count of one. Here the CDR3 DNA reads TGTGCCACCAGTGCCCTGACAGACGGCGGCGGTGAGACCCAGTACTTC. Amino acids: CATSALTDGGGETQYF. The chain couples TRBV24-1 to TRBJ2-5; D possibly corresponds to TRBD1 (5 bases). CDR3 size: 16 residues. The germline CDR1 and CDR2 sequences are KGHDR and SFDVKD. The germline V and J ends were trimmed by 5 bases and 5 bases, with 20 bases remaining between them.